The rows below give T cell receptor beta chains drawn from one sample of a study of blood T cell repertoires in COVID-19. The table came from immunoSEQ multiplex PCR; TCRdb's copy has only in-frame clones and leaves some out. The data show roughly 80,000 clones, around 80% seen once. Sequenced: peripheral blood. The receptors here all came from a human donor in a cohort sampled during active COVID-19. Each CDR3 is given with its conserved first and last residue.

CDR3aa | v_gene
CASITSGAAVGEKLFF | TRBV6-6
CASSPVHSTDTQYF | TRBV11-3
CASSWTSGITDTQYF | TRBV5-1
CASSGGVTYNSPLHF | TRBV6-5
CASSLGGGYGYTF | TRBV5-4
CASRTGGGTSSYEQYF | TRBV21-1
CASSVGGSGYTF | TRBV9
CASSTQGTEAFF | TRBV7-9
CASSEGGDTEAFF | TRBV5-6
CASSIGAGGTQYF | TRBV7-2
CASSSQLGTQETQYF | TRBV5-1
CASTPGGSNYGYTF | TRBV19
CASSWGGTTNSPLHF | TRBV5-6
CASSLGALNTEAFF | TRBV11-2
CATKSLATGPEDTQYF | TRBV10-1
CASSQRTPYEQYF | TRBV3-1/TRBV3-2
CASSVQNTEAFF | TRBV2
CASSQLMTSETDTQYF | TRBV4-1
CASSFEGAQGNTIYF | TRBV5-1
CASSLASGGSQETQYF | TRBV7-6
CATSDRGQGSQETQYF | TRBV24-1
CSASSGSNEKLFF | TRBV20-1
CANVLGLAGKETQYF | TRBV23-1
CASSLFSTDTQYF | TRBV5-5
CASSQGFSGGASYF | TRBV4-1
CSARTDNTEAFF | TRBV29-1
CASRGDGSLYEQYF | TRBV6-6
CATSETRSGVNQPQHF | TRBV24-1
CASSWGQINEKLFF | TRBV2
CASSYGGGTGELFF | TRBV5-4
CASRVTYNTEAFF | TRBV19